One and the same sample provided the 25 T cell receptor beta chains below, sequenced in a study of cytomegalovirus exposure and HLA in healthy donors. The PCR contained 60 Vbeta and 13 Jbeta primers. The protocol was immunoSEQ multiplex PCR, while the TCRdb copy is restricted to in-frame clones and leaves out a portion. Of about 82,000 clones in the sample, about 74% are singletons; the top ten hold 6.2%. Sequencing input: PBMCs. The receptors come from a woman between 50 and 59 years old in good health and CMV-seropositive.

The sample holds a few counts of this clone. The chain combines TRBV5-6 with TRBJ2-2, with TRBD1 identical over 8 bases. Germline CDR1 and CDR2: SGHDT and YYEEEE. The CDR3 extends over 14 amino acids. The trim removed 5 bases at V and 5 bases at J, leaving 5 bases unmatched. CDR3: CASSFRGLTGELFF. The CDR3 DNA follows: TGTGCCAGCAGTTTCAGGGGGCTGACCGGGGAGCTGTTTTTT.

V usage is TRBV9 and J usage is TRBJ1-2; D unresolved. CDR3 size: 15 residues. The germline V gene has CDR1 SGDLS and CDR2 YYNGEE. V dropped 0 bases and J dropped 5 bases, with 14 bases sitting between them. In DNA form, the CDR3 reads TGTGCCAGCAGCGTAGATAGCACCCAAGGTTATGGCTACACCTTC. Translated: CASSVDSTQGYGYTF.

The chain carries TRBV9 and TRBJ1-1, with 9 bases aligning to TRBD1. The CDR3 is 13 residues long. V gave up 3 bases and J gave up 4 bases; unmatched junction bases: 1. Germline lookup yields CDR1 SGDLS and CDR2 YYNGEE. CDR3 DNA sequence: TGTGCCAGCAGCGGGACAGGGGTCACTGAAGCTTTCTTT. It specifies CASSGTGVTEAFF.

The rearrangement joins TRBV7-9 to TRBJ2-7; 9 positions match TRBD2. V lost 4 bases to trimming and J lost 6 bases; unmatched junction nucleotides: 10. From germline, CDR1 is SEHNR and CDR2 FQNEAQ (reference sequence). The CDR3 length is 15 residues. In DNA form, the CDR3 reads TGTGCCAGCAGCTACCGGACTAGCGAGGTTAGCGAGCAGTACTTC. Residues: CASSYRTSEVSEQYF. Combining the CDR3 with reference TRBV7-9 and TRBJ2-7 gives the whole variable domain DTGVSQNPRHKITKRGQNVTFRCDPISEHNRLYWYRQTLGQGPEFLTYFQNEAQLEKSRLLSDRFSAERPKGSFSTLEIQRTEQGDSAMYLCASSYRTSEVSEQYFGPGTRLTVT.

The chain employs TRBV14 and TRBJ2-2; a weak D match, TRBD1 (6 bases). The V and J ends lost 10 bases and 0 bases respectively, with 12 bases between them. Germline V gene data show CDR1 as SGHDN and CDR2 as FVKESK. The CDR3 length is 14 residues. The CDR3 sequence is CATRTAANTGELFF. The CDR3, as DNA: TGTGCCACCAGGACAGCCGCGAACACCGGGGAGCTGTTTTTT. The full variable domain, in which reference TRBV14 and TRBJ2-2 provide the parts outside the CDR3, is EAGVTQFPSHSVIEKGQTVTLRCDPISGHDNLYWYRRVMGKEIKFLLHFVKESKQDESGMPNNRFLAERTGGTYSTLKVQPAELEDSGVYFCATRTAANTGELFFGEGSRLTVL.

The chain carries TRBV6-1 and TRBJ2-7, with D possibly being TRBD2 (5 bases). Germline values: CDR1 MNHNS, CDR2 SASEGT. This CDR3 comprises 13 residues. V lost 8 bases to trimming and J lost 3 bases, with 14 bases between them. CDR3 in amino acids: CASLGDNSYEQYF. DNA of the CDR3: TGTGCCAGCTTGGGAGATAACAGCTACGAGCAGTACTTC.

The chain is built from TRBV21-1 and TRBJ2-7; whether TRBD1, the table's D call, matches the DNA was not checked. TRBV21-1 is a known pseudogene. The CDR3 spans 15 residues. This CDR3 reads CASSKAAGVWYEQYF. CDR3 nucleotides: TGTGCCAGCAGCAAAGCGGCAGGGGTTTGGTACGAGCAGTACTTC.

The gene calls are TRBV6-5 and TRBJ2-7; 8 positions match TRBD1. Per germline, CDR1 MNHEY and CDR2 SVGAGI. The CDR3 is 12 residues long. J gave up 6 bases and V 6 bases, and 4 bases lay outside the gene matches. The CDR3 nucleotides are TGTGCCAGCAGCAGGACAGGGCGCGAGCAGTACTTC. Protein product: CASSRTGREQYF.

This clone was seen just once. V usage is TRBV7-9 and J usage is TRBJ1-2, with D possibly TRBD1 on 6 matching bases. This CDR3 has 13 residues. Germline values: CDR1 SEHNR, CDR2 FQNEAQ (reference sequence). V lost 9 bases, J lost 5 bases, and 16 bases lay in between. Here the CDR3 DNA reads TGTGCCAGTGAGAACGGACAGACATATGGCTACACCTTC. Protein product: CASENGQTYGYTF. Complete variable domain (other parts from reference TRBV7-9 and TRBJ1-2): DTGVSQNPRHKITKRGQNVTFRCDPISEHNRLYWYRQTLGQGPEFLTYFQNEAQLEKSRLLSDRFSAERPKGSFSTLEIQRTEQGDSAMYLCASENGQTYGYTFGSGTRLTVV.

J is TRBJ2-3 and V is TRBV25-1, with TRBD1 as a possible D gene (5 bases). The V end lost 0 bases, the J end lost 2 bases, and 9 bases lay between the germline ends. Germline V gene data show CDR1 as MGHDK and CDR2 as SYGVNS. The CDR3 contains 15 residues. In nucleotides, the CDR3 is TGTGCCAGCAGTGAATACCTGGGGCCCACAGATACGCAGTATTTT. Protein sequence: CASSEYLGPTDTQYF. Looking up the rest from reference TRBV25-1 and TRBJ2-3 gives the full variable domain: EADIYQTPRYLVIGTGKKITLECSQTMGHDKMYWYQQDPGMELHLIHYSYGVNSTEKGDLSSESTVSRIRTEHFPLTLESARPSHTSQYLCASSEYLGPTDTQYFGPGTRLTVL.

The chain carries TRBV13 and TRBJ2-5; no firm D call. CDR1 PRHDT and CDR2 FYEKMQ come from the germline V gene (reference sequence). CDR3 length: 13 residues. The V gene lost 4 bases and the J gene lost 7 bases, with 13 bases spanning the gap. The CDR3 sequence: CASSSGSVGTQYF. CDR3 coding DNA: TGTGCCAGCAGCTCCGGGTCTGTGGGGACCCAGTACTTC.

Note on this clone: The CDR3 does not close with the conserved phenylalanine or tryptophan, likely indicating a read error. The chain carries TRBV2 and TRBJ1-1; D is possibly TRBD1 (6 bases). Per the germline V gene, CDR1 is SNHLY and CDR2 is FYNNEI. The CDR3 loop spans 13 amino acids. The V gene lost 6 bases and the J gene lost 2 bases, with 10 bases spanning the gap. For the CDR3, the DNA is TGTGCCAGCAGCAACAGGGTAAACACTGAAGCTTTCCTT. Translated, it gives CASSNRVNTEAFL.

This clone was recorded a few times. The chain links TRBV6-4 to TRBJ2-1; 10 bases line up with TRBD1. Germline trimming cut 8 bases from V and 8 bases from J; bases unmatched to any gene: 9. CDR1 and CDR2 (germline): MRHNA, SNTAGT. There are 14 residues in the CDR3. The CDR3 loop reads CASGSTGGIDEQFF. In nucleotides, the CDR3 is TGTGCCAGCGGGTCGACAGGGGGCATCGATGAGCAGTTCTTC.

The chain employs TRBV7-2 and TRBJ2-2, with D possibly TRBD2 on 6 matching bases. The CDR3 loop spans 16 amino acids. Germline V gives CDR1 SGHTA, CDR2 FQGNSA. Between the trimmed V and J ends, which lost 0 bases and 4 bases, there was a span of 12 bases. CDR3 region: CASSLAGTGSTGELFF. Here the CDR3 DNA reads TGTGCCAGCAGCTTAGCGGGGACCGGGAGCACCGGGGAGCTGTTTTTT.

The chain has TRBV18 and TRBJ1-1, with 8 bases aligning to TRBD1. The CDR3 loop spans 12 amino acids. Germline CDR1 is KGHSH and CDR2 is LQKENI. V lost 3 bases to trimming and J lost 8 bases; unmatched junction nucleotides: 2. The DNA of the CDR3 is TGTGCCAGCTCACCGACAGGGGTGGAAGCTTTCTTT. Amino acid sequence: CASSPTGVEAFF.

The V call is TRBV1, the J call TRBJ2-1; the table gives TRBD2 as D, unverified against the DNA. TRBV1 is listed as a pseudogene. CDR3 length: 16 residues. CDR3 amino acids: CTSSQGGVRYHNEQFF. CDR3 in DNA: TGCACCAGCAGCCAAGGGGGAGTAAGGTACCACAATGAGCAGTTCTTC.

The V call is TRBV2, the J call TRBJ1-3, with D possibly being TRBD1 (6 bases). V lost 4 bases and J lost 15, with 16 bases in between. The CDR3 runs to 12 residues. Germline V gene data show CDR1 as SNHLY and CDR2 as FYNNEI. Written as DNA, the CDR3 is TGTGCCAGCAGTGTTAGGCAGGGGACCGGATATTTT. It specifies CASSVRQGTGYF.

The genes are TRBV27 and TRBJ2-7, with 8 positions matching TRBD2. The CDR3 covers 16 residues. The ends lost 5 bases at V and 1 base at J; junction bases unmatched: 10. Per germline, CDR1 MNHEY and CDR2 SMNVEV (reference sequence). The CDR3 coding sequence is TGTGCCAGCAGTACAAAACCAGCGGGAGCTTCCTACGAGCAGTACTTC. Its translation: CASSTKPAGASYEQYF.

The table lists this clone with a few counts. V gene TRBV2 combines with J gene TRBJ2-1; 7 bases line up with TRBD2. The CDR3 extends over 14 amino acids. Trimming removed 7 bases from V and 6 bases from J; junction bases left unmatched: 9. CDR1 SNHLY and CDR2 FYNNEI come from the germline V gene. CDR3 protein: CASKAGVVGNEQFF. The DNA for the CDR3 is TGTGCCAGCAAGGCGGGAGTCGTGGGCAATGAGCAGTTCTTC.

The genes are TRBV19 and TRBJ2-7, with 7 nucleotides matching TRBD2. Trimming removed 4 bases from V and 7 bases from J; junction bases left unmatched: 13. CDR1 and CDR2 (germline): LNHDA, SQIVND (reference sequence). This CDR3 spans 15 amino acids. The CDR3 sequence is CASSTQRDGRREQYF. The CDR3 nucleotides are TGTGCCAGTAGTACGCAGCGGGACGGACGTCGAGAGCAGTACTTC.

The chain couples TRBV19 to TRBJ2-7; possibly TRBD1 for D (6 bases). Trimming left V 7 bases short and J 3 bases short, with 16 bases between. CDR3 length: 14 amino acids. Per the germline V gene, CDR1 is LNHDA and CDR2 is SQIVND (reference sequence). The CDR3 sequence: CASIPDRADYEQYF. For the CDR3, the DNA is TGTGCCAGTATCCCGGACAGAGCCGACTACGAGCAGTACTTC. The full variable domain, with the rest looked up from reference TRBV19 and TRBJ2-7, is DGGITQSPKYLFRKEGQNVTLSCEQNLNHDAMYWYRQDPGQGLRLIYYSQIVNDFQKGDIAEGYSVSREKKESFPLTVTSAQKNPTAFYLCASIPDRADYEQYFGPGTRLTVT.

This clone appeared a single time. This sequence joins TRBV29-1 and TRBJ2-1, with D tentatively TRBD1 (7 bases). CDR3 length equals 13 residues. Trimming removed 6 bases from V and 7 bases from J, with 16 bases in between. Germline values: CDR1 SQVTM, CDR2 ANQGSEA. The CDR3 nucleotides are TGCAGCGTCCTACAGGGGAGGAGGAATGAGCAGTTCTTC. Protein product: CSVLQGRRNEQFF.

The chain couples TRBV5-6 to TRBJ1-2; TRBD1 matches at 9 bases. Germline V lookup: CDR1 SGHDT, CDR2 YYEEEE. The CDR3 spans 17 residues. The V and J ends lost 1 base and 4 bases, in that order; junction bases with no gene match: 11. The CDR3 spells CASSLNSGTGIFYGYTF. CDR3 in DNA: TGTGCCAGCAGCTTGAACTCCGGGACAGGGATTTTCTATGGCTACACCTTC.

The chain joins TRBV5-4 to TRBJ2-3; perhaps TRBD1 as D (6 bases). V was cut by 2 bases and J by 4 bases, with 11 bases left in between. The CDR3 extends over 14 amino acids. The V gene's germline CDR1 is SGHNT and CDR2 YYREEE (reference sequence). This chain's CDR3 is CASSLSRTADTQYF. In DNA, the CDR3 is TGTGCCAGCAGCTTAAGCCGGACAGCAGATACGCAGTATTTT.

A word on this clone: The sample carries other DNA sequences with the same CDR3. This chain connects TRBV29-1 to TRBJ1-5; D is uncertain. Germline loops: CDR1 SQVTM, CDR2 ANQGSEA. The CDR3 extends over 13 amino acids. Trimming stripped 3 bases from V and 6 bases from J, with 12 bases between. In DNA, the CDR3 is TGCAGCGTTGAGGAAGTTCCAGGTCAGCCCCAGCATTTT. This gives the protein CSVEEVPGQPQHF.